In this sample, the clone carrying this T cell receptor beta chain is medium-sized. This record belongs to a study of neurological immune-mediated disorders. CDR3 length: 14 residues. With V trimmed by 5 bases and J by 2 bases, 4 bases remained unmatched. The germline gives CDR1 SEHNR, CDR2 FQNEAQ (reference sequence). Preparation of the unsorted libraries drew on 2 million PBMCs stored at -80 C. TCRdb analysed the 5' RACE reads with MiXCR anew, one entry per CDR3 protein. The sample consists of tens of thousands of distinct CDR3 sequences, around 3.8% of them appearing once. This TCR derives from a woman aged 50 to 65 with multiple sclerosis. Sequencing was performed on PBMCs. The gene calls are TRBV7-9 and TRBJ2-3; 7 nucleotides align to TRBD2. The CDR3 reads CASSPSGNTDTQYF. CDR3 sequence (DNA): TGTGCCAGCAGCCCAAGCGGGAACACAGATACGCAGTATTTT.